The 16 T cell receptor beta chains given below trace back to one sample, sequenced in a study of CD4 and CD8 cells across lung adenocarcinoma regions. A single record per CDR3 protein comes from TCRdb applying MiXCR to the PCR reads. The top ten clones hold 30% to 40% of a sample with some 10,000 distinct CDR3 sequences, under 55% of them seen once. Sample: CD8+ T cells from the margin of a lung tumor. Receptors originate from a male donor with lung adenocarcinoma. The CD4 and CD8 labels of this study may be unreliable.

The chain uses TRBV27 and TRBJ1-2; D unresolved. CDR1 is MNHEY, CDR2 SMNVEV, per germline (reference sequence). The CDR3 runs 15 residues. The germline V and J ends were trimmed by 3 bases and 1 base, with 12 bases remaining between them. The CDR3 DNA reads TGTGCCAGCAGTTTTATAGGACGTTTTAACTATGGCTACACCTTC. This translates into CASSFIGRFNYGYTF.

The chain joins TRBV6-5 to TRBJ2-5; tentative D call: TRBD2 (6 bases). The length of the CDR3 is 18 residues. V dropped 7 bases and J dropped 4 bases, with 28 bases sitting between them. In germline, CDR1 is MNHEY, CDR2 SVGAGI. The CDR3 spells CASTSRGAGGPRGETQYF. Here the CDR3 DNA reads TGTGCCAGCACTTCCCGCGGAGCTGGAGGGCCTCGGGGAGAGACCCAGTACTTC.

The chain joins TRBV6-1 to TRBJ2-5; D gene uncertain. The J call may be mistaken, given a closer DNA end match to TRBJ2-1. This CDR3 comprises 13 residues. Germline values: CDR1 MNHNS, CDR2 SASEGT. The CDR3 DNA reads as TGTGCCAGCAGTGCGGGTAGCCGAGAGACCCAGTTCTTC. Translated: CASSAGSRETQFF.

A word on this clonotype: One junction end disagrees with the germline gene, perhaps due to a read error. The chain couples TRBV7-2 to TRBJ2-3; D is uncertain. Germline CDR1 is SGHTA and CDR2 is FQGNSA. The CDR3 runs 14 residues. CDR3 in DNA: TGTGCCAGCAGCTTATTGGTAGCAATAAACATTCAGTATTTC. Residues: CASSLLVAINIQYF. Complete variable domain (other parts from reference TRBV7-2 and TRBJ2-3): GAGVSQSPSNKVTEKGKDVELRCDPISGHTALYWYRQSLGQGLEFLIYFQGNSAPDKSGLPSDRFSAERTGGSVSTLTIQRTQQEDSAVYLCASSLLVAINIQYFGPGTRLTVL.

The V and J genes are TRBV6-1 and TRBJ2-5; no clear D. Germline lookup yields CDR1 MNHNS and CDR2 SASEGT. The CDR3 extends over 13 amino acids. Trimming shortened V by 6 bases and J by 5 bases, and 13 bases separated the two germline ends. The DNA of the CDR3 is TGTGCCAGCAGGGGCTACCTCCAGGAGACCCAGTACTTC. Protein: CASRGYLQETQYF.

DNA for the CDR3: TGTGCCAGCAGCTTAGCGGCGCTAGCGGGAGTTGATACGCAGTATTTT. This encodes CASSLAALAGVDTQYF. This chain uses TRBV7-8 with TRBJ2-3, with 10 nucleotides matching TRBD2. With 0 bases clipped from V and 6 bases from J, the junction kept 6 bases outside the gene matches. Germline-derived CDR1 and CDR2 are SGHVS and FQNEAQ. The CDR3 has 16 amino acids.

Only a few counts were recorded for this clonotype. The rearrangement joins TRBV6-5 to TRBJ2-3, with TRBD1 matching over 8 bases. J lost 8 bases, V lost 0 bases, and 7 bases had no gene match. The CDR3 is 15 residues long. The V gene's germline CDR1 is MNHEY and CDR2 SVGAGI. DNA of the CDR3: TGTGCCAGCAGTTACTCTGCAGGGGGCGATGGTACGCAGTATTTT. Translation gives CASSYSAGGDGTQYF.

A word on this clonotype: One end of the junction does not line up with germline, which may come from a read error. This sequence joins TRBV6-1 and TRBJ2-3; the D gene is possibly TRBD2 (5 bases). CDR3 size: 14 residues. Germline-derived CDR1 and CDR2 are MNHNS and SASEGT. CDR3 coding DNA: TGTGCCAGCAGGGGGATGGGAGCCAAAGATATTCAGTATTTC. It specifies CASRGMGAKDIQYF.

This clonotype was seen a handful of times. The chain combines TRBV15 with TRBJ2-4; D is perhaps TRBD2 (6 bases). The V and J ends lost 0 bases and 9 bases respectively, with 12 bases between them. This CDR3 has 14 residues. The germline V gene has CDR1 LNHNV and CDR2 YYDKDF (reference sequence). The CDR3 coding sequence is TGTGCCACCAGCAGAGAATGGGGGGAGAGCATTCAGTACTTC. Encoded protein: CATSREWGESIQYF.

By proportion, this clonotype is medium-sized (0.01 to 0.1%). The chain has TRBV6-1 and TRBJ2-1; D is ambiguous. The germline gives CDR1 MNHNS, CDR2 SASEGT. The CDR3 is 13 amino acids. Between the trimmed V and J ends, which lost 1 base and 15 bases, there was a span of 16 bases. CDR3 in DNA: TGTGCCAGCAGTGAAGTGCGAGGATTGGGCGCGTTCTTC. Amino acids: CASSEVRGLGAFF.

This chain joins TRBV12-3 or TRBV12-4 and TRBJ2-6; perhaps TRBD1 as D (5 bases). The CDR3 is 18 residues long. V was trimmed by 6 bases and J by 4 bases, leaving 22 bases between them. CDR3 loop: CASSFAPTVLDGANVLTF. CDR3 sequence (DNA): TGTGCCAGCAGCTTTGCCCCGACAGTCCTAGACGGGGCCAACGTCCTGACTTTC.

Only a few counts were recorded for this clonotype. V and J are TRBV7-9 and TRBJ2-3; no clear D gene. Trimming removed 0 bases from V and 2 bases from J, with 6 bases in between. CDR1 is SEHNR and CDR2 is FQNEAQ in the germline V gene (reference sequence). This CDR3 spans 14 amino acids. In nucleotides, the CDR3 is TGTGCCAGCAGCTTAGCTGCAGTCACAGATACGCAGTATTTT. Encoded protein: CASSLAAVTDTQYF.

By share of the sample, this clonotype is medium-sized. For the CDR3, the DNA is TGTGCCAGCAGTGAACACGGGGCGCTGAACACTGAAGCTTTCTTT. Protein sequence: CASSEHGALNTEAFF. The V call is TRBV6-1, the J call TRBJ1-1, with D maybe TRBD1 (5 bases). Germline values: CDR1 MNHNS, CDR2 SASEGT. V dropped 2 bases and J dropped 0 bases, with 10 bases sitting between them. This CDR3 comprises 15 residues.

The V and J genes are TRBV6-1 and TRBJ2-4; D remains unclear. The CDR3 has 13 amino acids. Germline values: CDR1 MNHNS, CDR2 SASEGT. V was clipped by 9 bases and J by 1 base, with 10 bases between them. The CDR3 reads CAREISAKNIQYF. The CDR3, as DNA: TGTGCCAGGGAGATCTCTGCCAAAAACATTCAGTACTTC.

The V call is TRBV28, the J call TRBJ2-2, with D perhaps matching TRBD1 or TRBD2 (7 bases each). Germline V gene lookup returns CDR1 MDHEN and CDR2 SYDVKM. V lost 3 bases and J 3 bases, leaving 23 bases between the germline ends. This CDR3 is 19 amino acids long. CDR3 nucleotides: TGTGCCAGCAGTTTGGGAGGGGACAGCACCGGGGTCGACACCGGGGAGCTGTTTTTT. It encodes CASSLGGDSTGVDTGELFF.

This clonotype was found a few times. CDR3 residues: CASSDSHYEQFF. The CDR3 DNA reads as TGTGCCAGCAGTGACAGCCACTACGAGCAGTTCTTC. This sequence joins TRBV6-1 and TRBJ2-1; D call uncertain. This CDR3 has 12 amino acids. V lost 3 bases to trimming and J lost 10 bases, with 10 bases between them. The germline V gene has CDR1 MNHNS and CDR2 SASEGT.